The clone carrying this T cell receptor (beta chain) came up a few times. The target antigen is unknown. The primer mix had 60 Vbeta and 13 Jbeta primers. The assay was immunoSEQ multiplex PCR, and TCRdb's table has in-frame clones only and misses some. The sample yields approximately 160,000 clones, 70% to 80% seen once. The data stem from a study of cytomegalovirus exposure and HLA in healthy donors. General observations from the study: A previous analysis found most TCR beta V segments productive roughly 87% or roughly 30% of the time.

The clonotype comes from a female donor in good health and CMV-seronegative. Sequencing was carried out using PBMCs.

CDR3 bases: TGTGCCAGCAGCGTAGGCGGGACGAACAATGAGCAGTTCTTC. It translates to CASSVGGTNNEQFF. The chain combines TRBV9 with TRBJ2-1; possibly TRBD2 for D (6 bases). This CDR3 region has 14 residues. Trimming left V 0 bases short and J 5 bases short, with 9 bases between. Germline CDR1 and CDR2: SGDLS and YYNGEE.